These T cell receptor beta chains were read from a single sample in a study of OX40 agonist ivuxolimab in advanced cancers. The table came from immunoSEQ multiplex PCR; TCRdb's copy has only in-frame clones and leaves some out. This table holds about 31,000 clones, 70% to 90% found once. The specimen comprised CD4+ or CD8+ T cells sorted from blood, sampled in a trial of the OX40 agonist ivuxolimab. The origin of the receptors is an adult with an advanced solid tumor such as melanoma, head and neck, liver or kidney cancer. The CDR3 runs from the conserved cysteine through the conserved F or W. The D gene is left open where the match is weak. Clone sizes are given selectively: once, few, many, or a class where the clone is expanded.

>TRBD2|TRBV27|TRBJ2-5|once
CASTALGAGARETQYF
TGTGCCAGCACCGCCCTCGGTGCGGGAGCGAGAGAGACCCAGTACTTC
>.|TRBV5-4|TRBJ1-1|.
CASSFGDSLNTEAFF
TGTGCCAGCAGCTTCGGTGACAGTCTGAACACTGAAGCTTTCTTT
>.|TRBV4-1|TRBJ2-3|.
CASSGDASATGTDTQYF
TGCGCCAGCAGCGGAGACGCATCGGCCACGGGCACAGATACGCAGTATTTT
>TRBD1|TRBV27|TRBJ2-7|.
CASSLLGTGGAEQYF
TGTGCCAGCAGTTTATTGGGGACAGGGGGCGCCGAGCAGTACTTC
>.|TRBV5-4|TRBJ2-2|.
CASTKPNTGELFF
TGTGCCAGCACGAAACCGAACACCGGGGAGCTGTTTTTT
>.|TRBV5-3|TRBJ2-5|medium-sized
CASSLSTGRETQYF
TGTGCCAGCAGCTTAAGTACCGGGCGAGAGACCCAGTACTTC
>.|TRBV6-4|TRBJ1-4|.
CASKKGLGDEKLFF
TGTGCCAGCAAGAAGGGGTTGGGGGATGAAAAACTGTTTTTT
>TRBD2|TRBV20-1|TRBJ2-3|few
CSADTSGTQYF
TGCAGTGCTGACACTAGCGGTACGCAGTATTTT
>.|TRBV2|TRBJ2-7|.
CASSELPPQSSYEQYF
TGTGCCAGCAGTGAATTACCCCCGCAAAGCTCCTACGAGCAGTACTTC
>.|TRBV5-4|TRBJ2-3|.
CASSWGLSTDTQYF
TGTGCCAGCAGCTGGGGACTTAGCACAGATACGCAGTATTTT
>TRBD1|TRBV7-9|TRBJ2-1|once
CASSPPPGQGYNEQFF
TGTGCCAGCAGCCCCCCTCCTGGACAGGGGTACAATGAGCAGTTCTTC